This T cell receptor (beta chain) was sequenced for a study of blood T cell repertoires in COVID-19. Participants came from 20 to 25 US areas, aged about 18 to 90 years. Sequenced by immunoSEQ multiplex PCR; TCRdb stores in-frame clones only, minus some. Of over 150,000 clones listed, around 80% are singletons. The CDR3 has 16 residues. CDR1 and CDR2 from the germline V gene are SGDLS and YYNGEE. V lost 0 bases and J lost 2, with 11 bases in between. The TCR comes from a man aged 45-65 years who had recovered from COVID-19. Sequences were obtained from PBMCs or T cells enriched from blood (not recorded which). The J gene is TRBJ2-2, the V gene TRBV9, with D possibly matching TRBD1 (5 bases). CDR3: CASSVVVTGNTGELFF. For the CDR3, the DNA is TGTGCCAGCAGCGTAGTTGTCACAGGTAACACCGGGGAGCTGTTTTTT.